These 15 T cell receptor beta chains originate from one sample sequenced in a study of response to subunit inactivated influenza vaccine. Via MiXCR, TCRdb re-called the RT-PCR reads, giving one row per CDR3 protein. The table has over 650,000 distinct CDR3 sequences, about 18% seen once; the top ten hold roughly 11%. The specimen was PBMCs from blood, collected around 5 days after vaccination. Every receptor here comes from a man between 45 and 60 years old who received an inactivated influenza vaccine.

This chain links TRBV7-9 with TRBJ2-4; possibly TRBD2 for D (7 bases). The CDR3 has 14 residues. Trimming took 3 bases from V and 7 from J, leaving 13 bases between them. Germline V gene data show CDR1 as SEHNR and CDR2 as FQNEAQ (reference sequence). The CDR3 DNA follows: TGTGCCAGCAGCTTGACAGGCGGGGGTAACATTCAGTACTTC. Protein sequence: CASSLTGGGNIQYF.

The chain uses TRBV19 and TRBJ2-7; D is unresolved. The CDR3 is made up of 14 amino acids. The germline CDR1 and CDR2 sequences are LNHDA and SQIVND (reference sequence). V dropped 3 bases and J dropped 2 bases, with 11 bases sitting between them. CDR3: CASSIGQLPYEQYF. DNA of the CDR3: TGTGCCAGTAGTATCGGGCAGCTACCCTACGAGCAGTACTTC.

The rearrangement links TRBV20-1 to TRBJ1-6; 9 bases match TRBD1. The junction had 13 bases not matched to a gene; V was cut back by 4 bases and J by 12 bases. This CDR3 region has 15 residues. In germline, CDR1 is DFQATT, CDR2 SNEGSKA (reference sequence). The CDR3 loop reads CSANDGDRVKGPLHF. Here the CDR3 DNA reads TGCAGTGCTAACGATGGGGACAGGGTAAAGGGACCCCTCCACTTT.

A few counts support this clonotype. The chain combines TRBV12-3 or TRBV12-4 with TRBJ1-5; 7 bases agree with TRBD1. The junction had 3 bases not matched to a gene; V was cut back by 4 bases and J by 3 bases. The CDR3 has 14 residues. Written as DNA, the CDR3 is TGTGCCAGCAGTTACAGGGGAAACAATCAGCCCCAGCATTTT. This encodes CASSYRGNNQPQHF.

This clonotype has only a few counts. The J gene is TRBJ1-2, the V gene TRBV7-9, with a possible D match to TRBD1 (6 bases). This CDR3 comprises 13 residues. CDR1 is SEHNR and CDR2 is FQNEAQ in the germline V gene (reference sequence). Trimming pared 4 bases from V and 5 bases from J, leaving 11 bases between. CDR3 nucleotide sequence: TGTGCCAGCAGCTCCGACAGGTTTTATGGCTACACCTTC. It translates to CASSSDRFYGYTF.

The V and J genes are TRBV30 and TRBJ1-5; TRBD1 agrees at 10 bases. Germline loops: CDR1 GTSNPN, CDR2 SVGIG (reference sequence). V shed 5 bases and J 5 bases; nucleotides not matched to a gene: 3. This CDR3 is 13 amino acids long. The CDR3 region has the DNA TGTGCCTGGGGGACAGGGGCAGATCAGCCCCAGCATTTT. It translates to CAWGTGADQPQHF. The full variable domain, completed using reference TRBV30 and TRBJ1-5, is SQTIHQWPATLVQPVGSPLSLECTVEGTSNPNLYWYRQAAGRGLQLLFYSVGIGQISSEVPQNLSASRPQDRQFILSSKKLLLSDSGFYLCAWGTGADQPQHFGDGTRLSIL.

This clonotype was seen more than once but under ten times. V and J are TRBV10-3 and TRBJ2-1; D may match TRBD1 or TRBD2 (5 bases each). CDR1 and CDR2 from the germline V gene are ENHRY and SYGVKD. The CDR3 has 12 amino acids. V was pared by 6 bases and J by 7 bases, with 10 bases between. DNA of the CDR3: TGTGCCATCAGCGGGACCGAAAATGAGCAGTTCTTC. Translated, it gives CAISGTENEQFF.

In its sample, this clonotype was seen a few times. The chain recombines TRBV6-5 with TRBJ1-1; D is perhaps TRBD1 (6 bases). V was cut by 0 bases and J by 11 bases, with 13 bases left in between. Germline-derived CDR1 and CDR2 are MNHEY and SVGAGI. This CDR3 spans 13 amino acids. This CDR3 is CASSYSGQGRAFF. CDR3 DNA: TGTGCCAGCAGTTACTCGGGGCAGGGGAGGGCTTTCTTT.

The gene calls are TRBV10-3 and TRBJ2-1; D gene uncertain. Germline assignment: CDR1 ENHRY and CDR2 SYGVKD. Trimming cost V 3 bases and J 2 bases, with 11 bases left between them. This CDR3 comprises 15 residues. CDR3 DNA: TGTGCCATCAGTGAACGGACCAGAGCCTACAATGAGCAGTTCTTC. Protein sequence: CAISERTRAYNEQFF.

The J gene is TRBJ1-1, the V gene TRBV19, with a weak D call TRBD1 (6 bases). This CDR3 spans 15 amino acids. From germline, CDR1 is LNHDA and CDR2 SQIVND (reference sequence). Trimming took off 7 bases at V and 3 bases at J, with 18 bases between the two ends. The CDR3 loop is CASTIGGSAYTEAFF. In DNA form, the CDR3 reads TGTGCCAGTACTATTGGGGGCAGTGCCTACACTGAAGCTTTCTTT.

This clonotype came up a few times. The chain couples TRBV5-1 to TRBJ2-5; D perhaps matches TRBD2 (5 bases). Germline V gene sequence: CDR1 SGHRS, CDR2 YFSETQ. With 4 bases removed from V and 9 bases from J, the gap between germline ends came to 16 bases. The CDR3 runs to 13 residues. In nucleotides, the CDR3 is TGCGCCAGCAGCCTAACAGCCGACGGGGCCCAGTACTTC. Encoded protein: CASSLTADGAQYF.

In DNA form, the CDR3 reads TGTGCCAGCAGCCCGACTAGTGTGGAGACCCAGTACTTC. This sequence encodes CASSPTSVETQYF. The chain links TRBV5-6 to TRBJ2-5, with D perhaps matching TRBD2 (6 bases). The CDR3 consists of 13 residues. Germline CDR1 SGHDT, CDR2 YYEEEE. V lost 4 bases and J lost 5, with 12 bases in between.

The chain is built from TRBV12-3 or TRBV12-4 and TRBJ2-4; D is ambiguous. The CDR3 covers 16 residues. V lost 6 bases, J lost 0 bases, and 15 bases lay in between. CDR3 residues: CASSTKGNLAKNIQYF. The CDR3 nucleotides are TGTGCCAGCAGCACCAAGGGCAACTTAGCCAAAAACATTCAGTACTTC.

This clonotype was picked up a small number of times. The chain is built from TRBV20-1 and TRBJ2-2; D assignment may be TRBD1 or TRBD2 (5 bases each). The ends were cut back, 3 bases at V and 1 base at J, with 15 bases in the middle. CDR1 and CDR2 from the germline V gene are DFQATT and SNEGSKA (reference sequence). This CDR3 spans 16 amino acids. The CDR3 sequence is CSARDPRGGNTGELFF. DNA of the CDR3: TGCAGTGCTAGGGACCCACGTGGGGGGAACACCGGGGAGCTGTTTTTT.

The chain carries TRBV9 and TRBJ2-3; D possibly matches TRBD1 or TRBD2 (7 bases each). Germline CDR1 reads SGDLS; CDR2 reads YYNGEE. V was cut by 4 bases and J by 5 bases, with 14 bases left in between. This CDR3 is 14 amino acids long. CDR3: CASSRGDSGDTQYF. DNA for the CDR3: TGTGCCAGCAGCCGGGGGGACAGCGGAGATACGCAGTATTTT.